This TCR beta chain was observed in a study of cytomegalovirus exposure and HLA in healthy donors. Study observations and caveats: A later analysis reported that several of the most significant clusters appeared to be linked to common viral pathogens, among them Epstein-Barr virus. The investigators catalogued 150 to 200 TCR beta chains as cytomegalovirus-associated.

This CDR3 spans 16 amino acids. Trimming took 6 bases from V and 0 from J; bases not matched to a gene: 4. Per germline, CDR1 MGHRA and CDR2 YSYEKL. Notes on this clone: Antigen specificity is unknown.

PCR employed 60 Vbeta and 13 Jbeta primers. Clones were sequenced by immunoSEQ multiplex PCR, and TCRdb holds only the in-frame ones, with some missing. The table has 100,000 to 120,000 clones, 76% seen once. The sample was PBMCs. The V gene is TRBV4-1, the J gene TRBJ2-3; 12 bases align to TRBD2. This TCR was recovered from a man aged 25-45 years in good health and CMV-seropositive. CDR3: CASRATSGGSTDTQYF. CDR3 coding DNA: TGCGCCAGCAGGGCGACTAGCGGGGGAAGCACAGATACGCAGTATTTT.